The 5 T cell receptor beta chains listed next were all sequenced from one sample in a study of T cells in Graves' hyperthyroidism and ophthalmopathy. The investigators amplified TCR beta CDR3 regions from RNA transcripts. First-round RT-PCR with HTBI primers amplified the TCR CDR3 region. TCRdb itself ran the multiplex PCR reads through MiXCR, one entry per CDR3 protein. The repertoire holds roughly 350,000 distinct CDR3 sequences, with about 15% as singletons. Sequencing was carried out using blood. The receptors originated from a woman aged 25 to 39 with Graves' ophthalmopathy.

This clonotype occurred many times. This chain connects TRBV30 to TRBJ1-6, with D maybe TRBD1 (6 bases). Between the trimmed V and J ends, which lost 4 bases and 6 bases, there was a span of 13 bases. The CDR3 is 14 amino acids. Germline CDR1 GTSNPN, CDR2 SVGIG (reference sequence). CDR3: CAWNSDRSNSPLHF. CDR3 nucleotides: TGTGCCTGGAACTCAGACAGGTCTAATTCACCCCTCCACTTT.

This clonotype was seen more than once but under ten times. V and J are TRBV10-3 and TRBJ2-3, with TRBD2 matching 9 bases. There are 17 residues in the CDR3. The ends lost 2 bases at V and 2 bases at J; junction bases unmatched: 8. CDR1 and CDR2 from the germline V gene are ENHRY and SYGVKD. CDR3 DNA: TGTGCCATCAGTGAGCCGGGGCTAGCGGGGAACACAGATACGCAGTATTTT. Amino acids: CAISEPGLAGNTDTQYF.

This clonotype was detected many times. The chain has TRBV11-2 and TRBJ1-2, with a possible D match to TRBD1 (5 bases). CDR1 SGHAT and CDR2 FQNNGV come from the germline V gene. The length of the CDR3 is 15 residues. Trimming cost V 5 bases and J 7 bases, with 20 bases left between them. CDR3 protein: CASSQMGPALRGYTF. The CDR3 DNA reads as TGTGCCAGCAGCCAGATGGGACCCGCGTTGCGTGGCTACACCTTC.

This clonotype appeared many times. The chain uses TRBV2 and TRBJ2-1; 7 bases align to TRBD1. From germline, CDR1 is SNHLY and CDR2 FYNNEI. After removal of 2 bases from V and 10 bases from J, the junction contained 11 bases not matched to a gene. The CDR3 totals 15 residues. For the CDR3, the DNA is TGTGCCAGCAGTGAATTGGGACAGAGGTTTTGGGAGCAGTTCTTC. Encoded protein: CASSELGQRFWEQFF.

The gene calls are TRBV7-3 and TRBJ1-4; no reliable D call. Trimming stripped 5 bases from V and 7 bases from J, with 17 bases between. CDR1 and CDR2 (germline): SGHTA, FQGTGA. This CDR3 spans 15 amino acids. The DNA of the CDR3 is TGTGCCAGCAGCCCTCGGAGTATGGGCTTTGAAAAACTGTTTTTT. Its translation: CASSPRSMGFEKLFF. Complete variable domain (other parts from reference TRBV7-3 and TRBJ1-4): GAGVSQTPSNKVTEKGKYVELRCDPISGHTALYWYRQSLGQGPEFLIYFQGTGAADDSGLPNDRFFAVRPEGSVSTLKIQRTERGDSAVYLCASSPRSMGFEKLFFGSGTQLSVL.